This T cell receptor beta chain was found in a study of molecular identifiers for immune sequencing clone quantification. The study, taken as a whole, reports: Clones above 20 RNA copies contained over 97% of effector molecules and under 1% of naive molecules.

Methods described previously, with TCR primers listed, were used for bulk TCR libraries. TCRdb used MiXCR to reprocess the PCR reads, holding one entry per CDR3 protein. The sample has hundreds of thousands of distinct CDR3 sequences; about 25% are singletons. Germline CDR1 is MNHEY and CDR2 is SVGAGI. CDR3 length equals 16 residues. Note on this clonotype: The antigen is undetermined. This may be a read error, as it is one base from a much larger clone.

The source of this sequence is a human donor in good health. Some libraries in this study had Jurkat cell RNA spiked in. The V call is TRBV6-5, the J call TRBJ2-6; TRBD2 is a possible D gene (7 bases). The sequenced sample was naive CD8+ T cells from blood, with Jurkat cell RNA spiked in. Subset meaning: FACS-sorted CD8+CD4-CCR7+CD45RA+ naive T cells. CDR3: CATAAGHISGANALTF. The CDR3 DNA reads as TGTGCCACCGCAGCGGGACACATCTCTGGGGCCAACGCCCTGACTTTC.